This T cell receptor (beta chain) was retrieved from a study of PD-1 blockade in mismatch repair-deficient tumors. In the study overall: Patients had 12 mismatch repair-deficient cancer types, all previously treated and progressing.

J was trimmed by 5 bases and V by 0 bases; bases with no gene match: 4. CDR1 and CDR2 (germline): SGHNT, YYREEE (reference sequence). The CDR3 contains 16 residues. Profiled with immunoSEQ multiplex PCR; TCRdb holds only in-frame clones, not every one. The sample lists more than 13,000 clones; 65% to 90% were seen once. For this clone: Its antigen is currently unknown.

This sample's time point: identical roughly 10-day culture without peptide (control). Sequencing used cells cultured in vitro, obtained from a patient treated with pembrolizumab. The V and J genes are TRBV5-4 and TRBJ2-7; 14 bases agree with TRBD2. This TCR came from an adult with mismatch repair-deficient cancer. The DNA for the CDR3 is TGTGCCAGCAGCTTGGGGGGACTAGCGGGAGTAGACGAGCAGTACTTC. This gives the protein CASSLGGLAGVDEQYF.